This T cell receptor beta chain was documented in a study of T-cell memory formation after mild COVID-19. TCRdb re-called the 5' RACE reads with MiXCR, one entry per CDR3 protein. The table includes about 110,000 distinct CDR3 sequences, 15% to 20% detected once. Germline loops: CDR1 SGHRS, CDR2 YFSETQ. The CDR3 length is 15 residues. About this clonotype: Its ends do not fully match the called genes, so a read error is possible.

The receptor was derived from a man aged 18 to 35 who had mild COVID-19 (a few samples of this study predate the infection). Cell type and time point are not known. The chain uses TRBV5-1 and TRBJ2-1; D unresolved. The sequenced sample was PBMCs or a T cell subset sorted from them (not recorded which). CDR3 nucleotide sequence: TGCGCCAGCAGCTCCCCCTCGGCAACCTACAATCAGCAGTTCTTC. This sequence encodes CASSSPSATYNQQFF.